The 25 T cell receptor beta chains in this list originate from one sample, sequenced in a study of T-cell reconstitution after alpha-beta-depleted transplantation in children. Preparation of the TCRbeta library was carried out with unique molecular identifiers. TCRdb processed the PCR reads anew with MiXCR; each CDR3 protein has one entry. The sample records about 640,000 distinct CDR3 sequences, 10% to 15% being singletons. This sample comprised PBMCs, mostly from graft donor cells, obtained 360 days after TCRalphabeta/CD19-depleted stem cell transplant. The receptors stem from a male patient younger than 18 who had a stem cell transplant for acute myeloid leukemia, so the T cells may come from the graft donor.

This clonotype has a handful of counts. The CDR3: CASIPAGAPDTGELFF. The CDR3 bases are TGTGCCAGCATTCCCGCAGGGGCCCCGGACACCGGGGAGCTGTTTTTT. The chain combines TRBV28 with TRBJ2-2; a weak D match, TRBD1 (6 bases). Trimming shortened V by 7 bases and J by 3 bases, and 18 bases separated the two germline ends. CDR1 is MDHEN, CDR2 SYDVKM, per germline. The CDR3 covers 16 residues.

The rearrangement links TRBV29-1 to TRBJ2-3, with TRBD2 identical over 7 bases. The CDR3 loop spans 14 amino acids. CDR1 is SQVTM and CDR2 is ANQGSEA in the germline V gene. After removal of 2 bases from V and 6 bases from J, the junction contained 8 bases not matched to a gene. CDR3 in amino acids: CSVEPAGVGDTQYF. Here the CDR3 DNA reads TGCAGCGTTGAACCTGCGGGAGTGGGCGATACGCAGTATTTT.

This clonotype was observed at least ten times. The CDR3 DNA reads TGCAGTGCTAGACAGGGGGCTGGGGCCAACGTCCTGACTTTC. Its protein is CSARQGAGANVLTF. The chain uses TRBV20-1 and TRBJ2-6; 7 bases are a match to TRBD1. The germline gives CDR1 DFQATT, CDR2 SNEGSKA (reference sequence). V lost 2 bases, J lost 2 bases, and 0 bases stayed unmatched. The CDR3 runs to 14 residues.

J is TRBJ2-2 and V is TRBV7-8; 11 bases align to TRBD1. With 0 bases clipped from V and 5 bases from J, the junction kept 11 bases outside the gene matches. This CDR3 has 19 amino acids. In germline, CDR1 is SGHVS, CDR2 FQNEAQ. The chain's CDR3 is CASSLAFLGQGARTGELFF. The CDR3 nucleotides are TGTGCCAGCAGCTTAGCGTTTCTTGGACAGGGGGCAAGGACCGGGGAGCTGTTTTTT.

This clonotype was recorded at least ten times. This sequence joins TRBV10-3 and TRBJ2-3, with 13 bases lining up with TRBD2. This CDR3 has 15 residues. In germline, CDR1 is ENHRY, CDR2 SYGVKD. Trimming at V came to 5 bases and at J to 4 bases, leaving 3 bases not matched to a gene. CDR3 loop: CAISKLAGGADTQYF. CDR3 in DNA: TGTGCCATCAGTAAACTAGCGGGAGGGGCAGATACGCAGTATTTT.

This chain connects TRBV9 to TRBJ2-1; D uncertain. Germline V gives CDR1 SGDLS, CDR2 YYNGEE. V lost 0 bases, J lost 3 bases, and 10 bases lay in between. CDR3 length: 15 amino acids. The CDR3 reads CASSVDRSGYNEQFF. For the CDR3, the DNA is TGTGCCAGCAGCGTAGATCGGTCCGGCTACAATGAGCAGTTCTTC.

CDR3 sequence: CASSYYPTSANEQFF. CDR3 in DNA: TGTGCCAGCAGTTACTACCCCACTAGCGCCAATGAGCAGTTCTTC. V gene TRBV6-5 combines with J gene TRBJ2-1, with 7 bases that match TRBD2. Germline trimming cut 1 base from V and 6 bases from J; bases unmatched to any gene: 6. The CDR3 spans 15 residues. The V gene's germline CDR1 is MNHEY and CDR2 SVGAGI.

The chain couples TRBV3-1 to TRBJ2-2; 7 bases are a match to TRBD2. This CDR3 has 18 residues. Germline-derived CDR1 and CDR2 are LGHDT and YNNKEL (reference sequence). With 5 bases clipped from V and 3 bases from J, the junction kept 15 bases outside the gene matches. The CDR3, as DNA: TGTGCCAGCAGCACGGCTCCGTCGGGGCTAGCGGACACCGGGGAGCTGTTTTTT. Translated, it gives CASSTAPSGLADTGELFF.

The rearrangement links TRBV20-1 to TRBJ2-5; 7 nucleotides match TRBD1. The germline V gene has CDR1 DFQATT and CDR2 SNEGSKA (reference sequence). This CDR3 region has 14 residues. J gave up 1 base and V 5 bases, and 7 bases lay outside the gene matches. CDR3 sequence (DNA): TGCAGTGCTTCCCGGGACAGACTCCAAGAGACCCAGTACTTC. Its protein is CSASRDRLQETQYF.

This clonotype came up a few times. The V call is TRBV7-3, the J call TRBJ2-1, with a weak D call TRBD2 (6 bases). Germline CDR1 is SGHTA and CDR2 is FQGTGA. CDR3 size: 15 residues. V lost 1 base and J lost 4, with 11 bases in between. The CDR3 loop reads CASSLSSSGYNEQFF. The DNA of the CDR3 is TGTGCCAGCAGCTTAAGTAGTAGCGGTTACAATGAGCAGTTCTTC.

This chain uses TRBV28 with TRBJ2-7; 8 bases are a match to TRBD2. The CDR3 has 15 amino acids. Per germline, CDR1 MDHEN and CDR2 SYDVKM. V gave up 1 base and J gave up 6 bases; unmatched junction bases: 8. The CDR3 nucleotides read TGTGCCAGCAGTTTATATAGTGGCGGGGGGTCCGAGCAGTACTTC. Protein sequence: CASSLYSGGGSEQYF.

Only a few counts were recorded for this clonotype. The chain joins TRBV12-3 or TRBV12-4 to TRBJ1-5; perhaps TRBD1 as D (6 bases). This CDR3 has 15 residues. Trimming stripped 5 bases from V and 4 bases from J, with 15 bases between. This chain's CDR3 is CASSPRDIPNQPQHF. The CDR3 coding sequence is TGTGCCAGCAGTCCCCGGGACATTCCGAATCAGCCCCAGCATTTT.

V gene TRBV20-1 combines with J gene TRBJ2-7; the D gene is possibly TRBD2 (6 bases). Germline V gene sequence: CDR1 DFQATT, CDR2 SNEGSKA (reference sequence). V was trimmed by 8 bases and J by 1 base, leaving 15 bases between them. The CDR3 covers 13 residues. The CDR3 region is CSPLIADSYEQYF. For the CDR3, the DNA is TGCAGTCCACTTATAGCGGATTCCTACGAGCAGTACTTC.

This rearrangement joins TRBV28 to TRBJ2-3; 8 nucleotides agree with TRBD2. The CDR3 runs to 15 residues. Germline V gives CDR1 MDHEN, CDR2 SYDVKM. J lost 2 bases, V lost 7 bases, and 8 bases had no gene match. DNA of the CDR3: TGTGCCAGCATTCGAGCGGGAGATAACACAGATACGCAGTATTTT. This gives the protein CASIRAGDNTDTQYF.

CDR3 loop: CASSVEDRVAETQYF. The CDR3 DNA is TGTGCCAGCAGCGTAGAAGACAGGGTGGCAGAGACCCAGTACTTC. The chain carries TRBV9 and TRBJ2-5; 7 nucleotides line up with TRBD1. In germline, CDR1 is SGDLS, CDR2 YYNGEE. The CDR3 totals 15 residues. Unmatched junction bases numbered 6, after V lost 0 bases and J lost 4 bases.

CDR3 loop: CASSLRGLAGVYEQFF. CDR3 nucleotides: TGCGCCAGCAGCTTGCGGGGTTTAGCGGGAGTGTATGAGCAGTTCTTC. The gene calls are TRBV5-1 and TRBJ2-1; 9 positions match TRBD2. V shed 1 base and J 8 bases; nucleotides not matched to a gene: 10. Germline CDR1 is SGHRS and CDR2 is YFSETQ. The CDR3 is made up of 16 amino acids. Together with reference TRBV5-1 and TRBJ2-1, the CDR3 gives the full variable domain: KAGVTQTPRYLIKTRGQQVTLSCSPISGHRSVSWYQQTPGQGLQFLFEYFSETQRNKGNFPGRFSGRQFSNSRSEMNVSTLELGDSALYLCASSLRGLAGVYEQFFGPGTRLTVL.

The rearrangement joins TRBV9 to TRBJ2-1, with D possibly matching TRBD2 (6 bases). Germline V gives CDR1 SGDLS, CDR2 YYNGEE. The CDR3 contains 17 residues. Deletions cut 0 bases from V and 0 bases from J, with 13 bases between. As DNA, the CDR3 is TGTGCCAGCAGCGTAGATTTAGCGGAGAGCTCCTACAATGAGCAGTTCTTC. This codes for CASSVDLAESSYNEQFF.

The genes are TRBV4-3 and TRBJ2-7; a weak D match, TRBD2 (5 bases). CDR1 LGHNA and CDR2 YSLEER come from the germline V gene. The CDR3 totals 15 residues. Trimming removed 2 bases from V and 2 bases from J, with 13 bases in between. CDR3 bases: TGCGCCAGCAGCCAACTAACGGAAGCGGCCTACGAGCAGTACTTC. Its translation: CASSQLTEAAYEQYF.

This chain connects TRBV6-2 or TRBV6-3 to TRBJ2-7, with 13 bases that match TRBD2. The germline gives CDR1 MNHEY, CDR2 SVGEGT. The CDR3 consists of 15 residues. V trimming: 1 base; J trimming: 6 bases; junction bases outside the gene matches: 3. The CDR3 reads CASSYWTSGSSEQYF. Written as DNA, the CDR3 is TGTGCCAGCAGTTACTGGACTAGCGGGAGTTCCGAGCAGTACTTC.

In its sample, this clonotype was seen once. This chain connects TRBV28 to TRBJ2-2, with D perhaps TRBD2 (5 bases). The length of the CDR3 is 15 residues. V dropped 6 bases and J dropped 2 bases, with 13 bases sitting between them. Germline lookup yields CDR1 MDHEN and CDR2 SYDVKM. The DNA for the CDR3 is TGTGCCAGCAGAGAGAGCGGAAGCAACACCGGGGAGCTGTTTTTT. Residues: CASRESGSNTGELFF.

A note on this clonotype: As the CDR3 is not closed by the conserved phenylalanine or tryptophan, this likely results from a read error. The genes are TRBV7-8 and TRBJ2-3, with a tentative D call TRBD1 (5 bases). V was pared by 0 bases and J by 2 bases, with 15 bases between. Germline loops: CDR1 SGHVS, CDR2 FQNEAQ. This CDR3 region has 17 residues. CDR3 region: CASSLARLDRITDTQYI. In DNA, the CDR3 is TGTGCCAGCAGCTTAGCGCGTCTTGACAGAATCACAGATACGCAGTATATT.

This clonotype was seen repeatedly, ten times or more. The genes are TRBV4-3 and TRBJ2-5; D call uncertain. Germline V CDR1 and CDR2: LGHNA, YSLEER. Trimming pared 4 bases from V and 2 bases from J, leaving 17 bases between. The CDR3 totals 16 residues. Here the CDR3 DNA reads TGCGCCAGCAGCCGGGGTTGGTTGGAGACACAAGAGACCCAGTACTTC. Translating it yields CASSRGWLETQETQYF.

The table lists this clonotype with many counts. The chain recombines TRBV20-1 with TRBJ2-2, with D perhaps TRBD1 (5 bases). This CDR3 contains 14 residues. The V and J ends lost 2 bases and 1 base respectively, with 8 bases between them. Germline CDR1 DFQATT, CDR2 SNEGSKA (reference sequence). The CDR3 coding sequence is TGCAGTGCTAGATCCCAGGGGAACACCGGGGAGCTGTTTTTT. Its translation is CSARSQGNTGELFF.

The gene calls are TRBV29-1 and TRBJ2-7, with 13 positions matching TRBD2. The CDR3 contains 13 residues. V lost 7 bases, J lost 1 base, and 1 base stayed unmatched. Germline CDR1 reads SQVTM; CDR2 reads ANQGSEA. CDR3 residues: CSGGLAGSYEQYF. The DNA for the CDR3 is TGCAGCGGGGGACTAGCGGGATCCTACGAGCAGTACTTC.

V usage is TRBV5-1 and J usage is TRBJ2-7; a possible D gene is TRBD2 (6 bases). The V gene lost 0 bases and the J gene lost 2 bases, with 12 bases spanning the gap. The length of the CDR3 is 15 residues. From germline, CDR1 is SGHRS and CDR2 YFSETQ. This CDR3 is CASSLGGMRTYEQYF. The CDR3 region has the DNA TGCGCCAGCAGCTTGGGCGGGATGAGGACCTACGAGCAGTACTTC.